The clone carrying this T cell receptor beta chain turned up a few times. Its cognate antigen is unknown. This sample is drawn from a study of T cells after yellow fever vaccination. Study in general: For low cell numbers, libraries were made with SMART-Seq v4 Ultra Low Input. Whole-study findings and limits: FACS-sorted repertoires could contain abundant clonotypes contaminating from the bulk population. Most primary-vaccination clones reappeared after the booster (about 95% CD4, 88% CD8).

The CDR3 has 15 residues. The germline V and J ends were trimmed by 0 bases and 2 bases, with 12 bases remaining between them. Germline V lookup: CDR1 GTSNPN, CDR2 SVGIG (reference sequence). A 5'RACE template-switching step, the method used to make TCR cDNA, added a universal primer site and UMIs. TCRdb used MiXCR to reprocess the 5' RACE reads, holding one entry per CDR3 protein. This sample has some 600,000 distinct CDR3 sequences; about 15% occur once, and the top ten carry about 18%. Sample: PBMCs, taken less than 6 days after the first yellow fever vaccination. The sequence was obtained from a man aged 18 to 30 who received the YFV17D yellow fever vaccine. The rearrangement joins TRBV30 to TRBJ2-3; D is uncertain. The CDR3: CAWSVWGRATDTQYF. CDR3 sequence (DNA): TGTGCCTGGAGTGTATGGGGTCGTGCCACAGATACGCAGTATTTT.